These T cell receptor beta chains were read from a single sample in a study of response to subunit inactivated influenza vaccine. TCRdb re-derived calls from the RT-PCR reads in MiXCR, one entry per CDR3 protein. In the table there are approximately 500,000 distinct CDR3 sequences, 14% of which are singletons. This specimen was PBMCs from blood, taken 11 to 12 days after vaccination. The receptor source for this set is a man between 45 and 60 years old who received an inactivated influenza vaccine. The CDR3 runs from the conserved cysteine through the conserved F or W. The D gene is left open where the match is weak. The listing skips clone size in some rows; elsewhere it reads once, few, many or a size class.

clone_size j_call d_call v_call cdr3_nt cdr3_aa
. TRBJ2-3 . TRBV6-1 TGTGCCAGCAAAACCGTACAGGGATCAGATACGCAGTATTTT CASKTVQGSDTQYF
. TRBJ2-4 . TRBV12-3/TRBV12-4 TGTGCCAGCAGCTACAGGGAGGTACTAGCCAAAAACATTCAGTACTTC CASSYREVLAKNIQYF
. TRBJ2-5 . TRBV7-9 TGTGCCAGCAGCTCCCCGCCAGCGTATGGGCTGGAGACCCAGTACTTC CASSSPPAYGLETQYF
many TRBJ1-6 . TRBV6-1 TGTGCCAGCAGTGAAGCTTTGACCAATTCACCCCTCCACTTT CASSEALTNSPLHF
few TRBJ2-5 . TRBV5-1 TGCGCCAGCAGCCCGGAGGTCGCAGGGGTGGGAGAGACCCAGTACTTC CASSPEVAGVGETQYF
. TRBJ2-7 . TRBV5-1 TGCGCCAGCAGCTTGCGCCCTTTGGGTTACGAGCAGTACTTC CASSLRPLGYEQYF
. TRBJ2-3 TRBD1 TRBV11-3 TGTGCCAGCAGCTTGGGGACAGGGTCAGATACGCAGTATTTT CASSLGTGSDTQYF
many TRBJ2-7 . TRBV20-1 TGCAGTGCTAGAGAAGGCCAGCGGAACTCCTACGAGCAGTACTTC CSAREGQRNSYEQYF
few TRBJ1-5 . TRBV20-1 TGCAGTGCTAGAGGGGCGGCAAACAAATATCAGCCCCAGCATTTT CSARGAANKYQPQHF
many TRBJ2-7 TRBD1 TRBV12-3/TRBV12-4 TGTGCCAGCCGACAGGGAACCCACGACGAGCAGTACTTC CASRQGTHDEQYF
few TRBJ2-5 TRBD1 TRBV7-2 TGTGCCAGCAGCTACGGACAGGCAGAGACCCAGTACTTC CASSYGQAETQYF
. TRBJ2-4 TRBD1 TRBV4-2 TGTGCCAGCAGCCAAGATGGCAGGGGGCTAATTTCAGCCAAAAACATTCAGTACTTC CASSQDGRGLISAKNIQYF
. TRBJ1-1 . TRBV29-1 TGCAGCGTCCCCCAGGGTGGCACTGAAGCTTTCTTT CSVPQGGTEAFF
. TRBJ2-2 . TRBV11-3 TGTGCCAGCAGCCTCGGACGTTCCGCCGGGGAGCTGTTTTTT CASSLGRSAGELFF
few TRBJ2-5 . TRBV5-1 TGCGCCAGCAGCTTGGATTCGGCCGCAGCGAGGGAGACCCAGTACTTC CASSLDSAAARETQYF
. TRBJ1-2 TRBD1 TRBV5-5 TGTGCCAGCAGCTTGGCAGGGGGCGGCTATGGCTACACCTTC CASSLAGGGYGYTF
. TRBJ2-5 . TRBV5-1 TGCGCCAGCAGCTTGTCCTTCAGTTTTGGGGGCGAGGAGACCCAGTACTTC CASSLSFSFGGEETQYF
. TRBJ2-5 . TRBV9 TGTGCCAGCAGCGTAGAACTAGTTGGGACCCAGTACTTC CASSVELVGTQYF
. TRBJ2-1 . TRBV5-1 TGCGCCAGCAGCTTGGCCGGCGGGGTTGAAGAGCAGTTCTTC CASSLAGGVEEQFF
few TRBJ2-5 TRBD1 TRBV20-1 TGCAGTGCCCCCAGGCCGGGACAGGGTGAGACCCAGTACTTC CSAPRPGQGETQYF
. TRBJ2-3 . TRBV20-1 TGCAGTGCTGATTTGAGGGGGGTAGGCACAGATACGCAGTATTTT CSADLRGVGTDTQYF
. TRBJ2-2 TRBD1 TRBV30 TGTGCCTGGAGTGTACGGGACAGGGACACCGGGGAGCTGTTTTTT CAWSVRDRDTGELFF
few TRBJ1-1 . TRBV11-2 TGTGCCAGCAGCTTTTACGGAGGGGGAACGCCTGAAGCTTTCTTT CASSFYGGGTPEAFF
few TRBJ2-3 . TRBV7-2 TGTGCCAGCAGCCTAAGTGTCACCGACTACACAGATACGCAGTATTTT CASSLSVTDYTDTQYF
. TRBJ2-1 TRBD2 TRBV28 TGTGCCAGCATTAAGCTAGCGGGAGACTCCAATGAGCAGTTCTTC CASIKLAGDSNEQFF
many TRBJ1-4 . TRBV9 TGTGCCAGCAGGGTGTTTTGCAGGCTTGTTGCAACTAATGAAAAACTGTTTTTT CASRVFCRLVATNEKLFF
. TRBJ2-2 TRBD2 TRBV12-3/TRBV12-4 TGTGCCAGCAGTTCCAGACTAGCGGCGAACACCGGGGAGCTGTTTTTT CASSSRLAANTGELFF
many TRBJ1-1 . TRBV12-3/TRBV12-4 TGTGCCAGCAGTTTCGGGAAGAACACTGAAGCTTTCTTT CASSFGKNTEAFF
many TRBJ2-3 . TRBV4-2 TGTGCCAGCAGCCAAGATTGGGGCCTGGCAAGCACAGATACGCAGTATTTT CASSQDWGLASTDTQYF
. TRBJ2-5 . TRBV7-8 TGTGCCAGCAGCAAGCCAAGTTGGTACCAAGAGACCCAGTACTTC CASSKPSWYQETQYF
many TRBJ2-1 . TRBV12-3/TRBV12-4 TGTGCCAGCCAAACCGGGACTTCGAGCTACAATGAGCAGTTCTTC CASQTGTSSYNEQFF
many TRBJ2-7 . TRBV10-2 TGCGCCAGCAGTGAGGGGCTTTACGAGCAGTACTTC CASSEGLYEQYF
. TRBJ2-1 TRBD2 TRBV3-1 TGTGCCAGCAGCCAATTTGCGGGGGATACGAGGGCGGAGCAGTTCTTC CASSQFAGDTRAEQFF
many TRBJ2-5 . TRBV5-1 TGCGCCAGCAGCGAACCCCTTAAACGGGACGGAGGGGGAGAGACCCAGTACTTC CASSEPLKRDGGGETQYF
few TRBJ2-3 TRBD2 TRBV10-3 TGTGCCATCAGTGGTGTTGGGACTAGCGGACACACAGATACGCAGTATTTT CAISGVGTSGHTDTQYF
. TRBJ1-4 TRBD1 TRBV10-3 TGTGCCATCAGCGGGACAGGGGAAAAACTGTTTTTT CAISGTGEKLFF